This T cell receptor beta chain originates from a study of neurological immune-mediated disorders. Trimming removed 4 bases at V and 6 bases at J, with 15 bases between. The CDR3 has 14 amino acids. Germline V gene sequence: CDR1 DFQATT, CDR2 SNEGSKA (reference sequence). The method for making cDNA was 5'RACE, and it used 10-nucleotide random UMIs. Over 170 million TCR-beta sequences from 15-18 subjects came from every sequencing run. TCRdb re-called the 5' RACE reads with MiXCR, one entry per CDR3 protein. This table holds about 52,000 distinct CDR3 sequences, more than 3.5% found once. This clonotype came up a few times.

What was sequenced was PBMCs. The chain has TRBV20-1 and TRBJ1-4; D remains unclear. The source is a man between 60 and 70 years old with multiple sclerosis. The CDR3 DNA reads as TGCAGTGCTACCTCGGCAGCGGCTGATGAAAAACTGTTTTTT. This gives the protein CSATSAAADEKLFF.